Sequencing of this T cell receptor beta chain was carried out in a study of T-cell memory formation after mild COVID-19. Across the study: TCR clusters mostly belonged to single donors. Study-level results: Clones that contracted from day 15 to 85 were balanced CD4/CD8, while later expanders leaned CD4+.

On this clonotype itself: Its specificity is not known.

TCRdb passed the 5' RACE reads through MiXCR, listing each CDR3 protein once. The sample includes 450,000 to 700,000 distinct CDR3 sequences, roughly 18% of them seen just once. The CDR3 is 13 amino acids. CDR1 and CDR2 from the germline V gene are LGHNA and YNFKEQ. Trimming took 1 base from V and 2 from J, leaving 5 bases between them. Specimen: PBMCs or a T cell subset sorted from them (not recorded which). This receptor was obtained from an adult woman who had mild COVID-19 (a few samples of this study predate the infection). Cell type and time point are not known. V is TRBV4-2 and J is TRBJ1-1, with D uncertain. For the CDR3, the DNA is TGTGCCAGCAGCCAAGTGACCAACACTGAAGCTTTCTTT. It specifies CASSQVTNTEAFF.